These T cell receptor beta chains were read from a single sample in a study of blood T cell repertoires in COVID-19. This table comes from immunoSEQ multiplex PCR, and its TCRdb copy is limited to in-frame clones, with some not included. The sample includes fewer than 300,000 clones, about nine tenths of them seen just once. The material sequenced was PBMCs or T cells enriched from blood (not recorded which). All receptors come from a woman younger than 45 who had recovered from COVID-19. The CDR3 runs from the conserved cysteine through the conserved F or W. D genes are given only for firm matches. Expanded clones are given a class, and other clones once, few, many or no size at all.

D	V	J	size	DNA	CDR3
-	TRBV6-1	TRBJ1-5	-	TGTGCCAGCAGTGAAATAGGACAGCACAATCAGCCCCAGCATTTT	CASSEIGQHNQPQHF
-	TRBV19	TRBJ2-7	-	TGTGCCAGTAGTATTTCAGGGCCCTACGAGCAGTACTTC	CASSISGPYEQYF
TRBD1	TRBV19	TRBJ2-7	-	TGTGCCAGTAGCCGCGACAGGGCCTACGAGCAGTACTTC	CASSRDRAYEQYF
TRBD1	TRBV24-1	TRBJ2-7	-	TGTGCCACCAGTGATGGGGACAGGTGGTTC	CATSDGDRWF
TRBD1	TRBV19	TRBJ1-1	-	TGTGCCAGTAGCGACAGGGGTAACACTGAAGCTTTCTTT	CASSDRGNTEAFF
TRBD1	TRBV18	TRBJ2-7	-	TGTGCCAGCTCAATGGACAGGGGGCTTGGCGAGCAGTACTTC	CASSMDRGLGEQYF
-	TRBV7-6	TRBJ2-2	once	TGTGCCAGCAGCTCGCTACGGGACACCGGGGAGCTGTTTTTT	CASSSLRDTGELFF
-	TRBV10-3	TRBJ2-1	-	TGTGCCATCACCTCCGGGCGGGGAACCTACAATGAGCAGTTCTTC	CAITSGRGTYNEQFF
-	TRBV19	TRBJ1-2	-	TGTGCCAGTAGTATAGAGATCCGGGACACCCTCCTGTATGGCTACACCTTC	CASSIEIRDTLLYGYTF
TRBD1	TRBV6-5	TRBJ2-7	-	TGTGCCTCCCTTGGGGCAGGGGGTTCCTACGAGCAGTACTTC	CASLGAGGSYEQYF
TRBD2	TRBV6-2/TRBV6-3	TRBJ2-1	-	TGTGCCAGCAGTCCCGGTGGTAGCGGGGTGAATGAGCAGTTCTTC	CASSPGGSGVNEQFF
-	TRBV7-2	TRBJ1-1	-	TGTGCCAGCATCCTATCACGGGGCACTGAAGCTTTCTTT	CASILSRGTEAFF
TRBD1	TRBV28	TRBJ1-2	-	TGTGCCAGCAGTTTCCCGGGACAGGGAGGCGGCTACACCTTC	CASSFPGQGGGYTF
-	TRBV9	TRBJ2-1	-	TGTGCCAGCAGCGTAGACCTAGTCCACAATGAGCAGTTCTTC	CASSVDLVHNEQFF
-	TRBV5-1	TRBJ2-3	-	TGCGCCAGCAGTCACGGACAAAGCACAGATACGCAGTATTTT	CASSHGQSTDTQYF
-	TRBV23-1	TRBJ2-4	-	TGCGCCAGCAGGCGAGTGAATAAAAACATTCAGTACTTC	CASRRVNKNIQYF
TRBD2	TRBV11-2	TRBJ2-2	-	TGTGCCAGCGTACCCATTGGCGGGAGCACCGGGGAGCTGTTTTTT	CASVPIGGSTGELFF
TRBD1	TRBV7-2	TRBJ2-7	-	TGTGCCAGCAGCATAAAGGGGGCCTCCTACGAGCAGTACTTC	CASSIKGASYEQYF
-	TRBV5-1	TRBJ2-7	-	TGCGCCAGCAGCTTGGACTTACAGAGCGAGCAGTACTTC	CASSLDLQSEQYF
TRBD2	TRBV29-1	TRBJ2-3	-	TGCAGCGTTGAAGATGGGATTAGCGGGAGGAACACAGATACGCAGTATTTT	CSVEDGISGRNTDTQYF
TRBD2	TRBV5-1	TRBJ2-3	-	TGCGCCAGCAGCTTGCGGGGACTAGCGGGAGGGAGGAGCACAGATACGCAGTATTTT	CASSLRGLAGGRSTDTQYF
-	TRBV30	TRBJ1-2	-	TGTGCCTGGATAGGGGTGGGTCGTGGTGGCTACACCTTC	CAWIGVGRGGYTF
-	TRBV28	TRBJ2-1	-	TGTGCCAGCAGTTCCACGGGAGACTACAATGAGCAGTTCTTC	CASSSTGDYNEQFF
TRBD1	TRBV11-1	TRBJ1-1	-	TGTGCCAGCAGCTTACGACAGGGTCTGCTTGGCACTGAAGCTTTCTTT	CASSLRQGLLGTEAFF
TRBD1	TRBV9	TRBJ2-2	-	TGTGCCAGCAGCGTTCTGGGACAGGAACTTTTCGACACCGGGGAGCTGTTTTTT	CASSVLGQELFDTGELFF
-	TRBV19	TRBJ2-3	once	TGTGCCAGTAGTCCGTATAACACAGATACGCAGTATTTT	CASSPYNTDTQYF
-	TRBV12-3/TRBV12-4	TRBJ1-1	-	TGTGCCAGCAGTTTGAGCCTCGGCACTGAAGCTTTCTTT	CASSLSLGTEAFF
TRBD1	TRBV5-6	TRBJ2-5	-	TGTGCCAGCAGCCCACGGACAGGGACGTCCCAGTACTTC	CASSPRTGTSQYF
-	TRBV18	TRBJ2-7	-	TGTGCCAGCTCACCGGGGGCCGAGCAGTACTTC	CASSPGAEQYF
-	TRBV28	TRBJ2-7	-	TGTGCCAGCAGTCTAGACCTCCAGACAGACACTTTCTACGAGCAGTACTTC	CASSLDLQTDTFYEQYF
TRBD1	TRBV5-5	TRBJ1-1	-	TGTGCCAGCAGTTTGACAGGGATTCTGAACACTGAAGCTTTCTTT	CASSLTGILNTEAFF
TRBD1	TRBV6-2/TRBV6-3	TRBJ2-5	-	TGTGCCAGCAGTTACACCTGGACAGGGCTGGAGACCCAGTACTTC	CASSYTWTGLETQYF
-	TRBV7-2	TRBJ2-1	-	TGTGCCAGCAGCTTAGATTTTGGAGGCGGTACCGCCTACAATGAGCAGTTCTTC	CASSLDFGGGTAYNEQFF
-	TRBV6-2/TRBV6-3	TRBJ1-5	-	TGTGCCAGCAGTCAAGGTCCAGGTTTAGACCAGCCCCAGCATTTT	CASSQGPGLDQPQHF
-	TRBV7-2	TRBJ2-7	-	TGTGCCAGCACCCTCCGGGGAAACTACGAGCAGTACTTC	CASTLRGNYEQYF
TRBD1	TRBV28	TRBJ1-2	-	TGTGCCAGTTCGGTCCCGACAGGGGAAGGCTACACCTTC	CASSVPTGEGYTF
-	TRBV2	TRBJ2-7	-	TGTGCCAGCGTTGAAAGGACCGGATTCGGGAACGAGCAGTACTTC	CASVERTGFGNEQYF
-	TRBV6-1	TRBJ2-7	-	TGTGCCAGCAGTGAAGTAGGGGCGGGGCTCGAGCAGTACTTC	CASSEVGAGLEQYF
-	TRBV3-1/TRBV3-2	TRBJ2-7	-	TGTGCCAGCAGCCAAGTGGGCGGCGGGCCAACCTACGAGCAGTACTTC	CASSQVGGGPTYEQYF
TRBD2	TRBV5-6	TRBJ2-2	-	TGTGCCAGCAGCAAGACTAGCGGGAGGACCACTAACACCGGGGAGCTGTTTTTT	CASSKTSGRTTNTGELFF
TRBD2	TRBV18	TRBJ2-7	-	TGTGCCAGCTCACCAGGGACTAGCGGGAGTCGAACCTACGAGCAGTACTTC	CASSPGTSGSRTYEQYF
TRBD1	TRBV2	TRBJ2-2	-	TGTGCCAGCAGTGCAAGACAGGGCGGAACCGGGGAGCTGTTTTTT	CASSARQGGTGELFF
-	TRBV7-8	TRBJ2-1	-	TGTGCCAGCAGACGACCCGGAGGTAAGCAGTTCTTC	CASRRPGGKQFF
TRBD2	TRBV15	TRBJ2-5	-	TGTGCCACCTTAAGCGGGAGAGGAAGGGAAGAGACCCAGTACTTC	CATLSGRGREETQYF
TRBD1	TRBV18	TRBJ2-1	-	TGTGCCAGCTCACCACCGAACAGGGGGCATTACAATGAGCAGTTCTTC	CASSPPNRGHYNEQFF
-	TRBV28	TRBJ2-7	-	TGTGCCAGCAGTTCGACCGCGGTGGTCTACGAGCAGTACTTC	CASSSTAVVYEQYF
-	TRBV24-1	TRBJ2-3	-	TGTGCCACCAGTGATTTGTGGCAGGCAGATACGCAGTATTTT	CATSDLWQADTQYF
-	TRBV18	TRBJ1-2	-	TGTGCCAGCTCCCCTAACCGGGTCGACTATGGCTACACCTTC	CASSPNRVDYGYTF
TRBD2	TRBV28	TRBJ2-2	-	TGTGCCAGCACCGCAAGAGCGGGAGGGCTCCCCGGGGAGCTGTTTTTT	CASTARAGGLPGELFF
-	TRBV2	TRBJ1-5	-	TGTGCCAGCAGTGAAGGGGGCGCGAAACGTCAGCCCCAGCATTTT	CASSEGGAKRQPQHF
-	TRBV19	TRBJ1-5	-	TGTGCCAGTAGTAGAGAGTCCCGTAGCAATCAGCCCCAGCATTTT	CASSRESRSNQPQHF
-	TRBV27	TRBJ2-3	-	TGTGCCAGCAGTTTATCTCTTAAACTAGTCAGAGATACGCAGTATTTT	CASSLSLKLVRDTQYF
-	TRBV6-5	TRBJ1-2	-	TGTGCCAGCAGTTACGGCACAACTAACTATGGCTACACCTTC	CASSYGTTNYGYTF
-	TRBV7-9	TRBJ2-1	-	TGTGCCAGCAGCTCCCCTGAAACAGGCAAACAGTTCTTC	CASSSPETGKQFF
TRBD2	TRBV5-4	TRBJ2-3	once	TGTGCCAGCAGCAAGACTAGCGGGAGCACAGATACGCAGTATTTT	CASSKTSGSTDTQYF